The 21 T cell receptor beta chains presented below share a single source sample, sequenced in a study of control samples from healthy donors and cancer patients. Profiled with immunoSEQ multiplex PCR; TCRdb holds only in-frame clones, not every one. In the table there are about 94,000 clones, approximately 90% of which are singletons. The sequenced sample consisted of blood. The receptors derive from a woman aged 18-29 years in good health.

The chain is built from TRBV9 and TRBJ1-5; weak D call: TRBD1 (6 bases). The CDR3 is made up of 15 amino acids. The germline V and J ends were trimmed by 2 bases and 4 bases, with 13 bases remaining between them. CDR1 is SGDLS and CDR2 is YYNGEE in the germline V gene. This CDR3 is CASSVAGQLNQPQHF. The CDR3 DNA follows: TGTGCCAGCAGCGTCGCTGGACAGCTAAATCAGCCCCAGCATTTT.

The chain recombines TRBV5-3 with TRBJ2-7, with D tentatively TRBD1 (6 bases). TRBV5-3 is an ORF, with its function uncertain. Trimming removed 0 bases from V and 7 bases from J, with 20 bases in between. The CDR3 has 16 residues. The CDR3 sequence: CARSLAVDLMRGEQYF. For the CDR3, the DNA is TGTGCCAGAAGCTTGGCCGTCGACCTAATGAGGGGGGAGCAGTACTTC.

This chain uses TRBV7-2 with TRBJ1-6; D unclear. Germline-derived CDR1 and CDR2 are SGHTA and FQGNSA. V was trimmed by 1 base and J by 9 bases, leaving 7 bases between them. The CDR3 runs 13 residues. Written as DNA, the CDR3 is TGTGCCAGCAGCTTAGGTTTCACTTCACCCCTCCACTTT. Translated, it gives CASSLGFTSPLHF.

This clone was observed a single time. This chain links TRBV9 with TRBJ2-1, with TRBD2 matching over 9 bases. This CDR3 has 16 amino acids. The trim removed 0 bases at V and 8 bases at J, leaving 9 bases unmatched. CDR1 and CDR2 from the germline V gene are SGDLS and YYNGEE. CDR3 sequence reads: CASSVVGGGAFDEQFF. The CDR3 DNA is TGTGCCAGCAGCGTAGTTGGCGGGGGGGCCTTTGATGAGCAGTTCTTC. The variable domain in full, completed from reference TRBV9 and TRBJ2-1, reads DSGVTQTPKHLITATGQRVTLRCSPRSGDLSVYWYQQSLDQGLQFLIQYYNGEERAKGNILERFSAQQFPDLHSELNLSSLELGDSALYFCASSVVGGGAFDEQFFGPGTRLTVL.

The chain is built from TRBV20-1 and TRBJ1-1; D call uncertain. This CDR3 has 11 residues. V lost 0 bases and J 1 base, leaving 0 bases between the germline ends. Per the germline V gene, CDR1 is DFQATT and CDR2 is SNEGSKA (reference sequence). CDR3 DNA sequence: TGCAGTGCTAGAGAGAACACTGAAGCTTTCTTT. This sequence encodes CSARENTEAFF.

The chain recombines TRBV11-2 with TRBJ1-1; TRBD1 is a possible D gene (5 bases). The CDR3 length is 15 residues. Trimming shortened V by 1 base and J by 0 bases, and 9 bases separated the two germline ends. From germline, CDR1 is SGHAT and CDR2 FQNNGV. CDR3 DNA: TGTGCCAGCAGCTTAGCAGGGTCGTTGAACACTGAAGCTTTCTTT. Its protein is CASSLAGSLNTEAFF. The complete variable domain, with remaining parts taken from reference TRBV11-2 and TRBJ1-1, reads EAGVAQSPRYKIIEKRQSVAFWCNPISGHATLYWYQQILGQGPKLLIQFQNNGVVDDSQLPKDRFSAERLKGVDSTLKIQPAKLEDSAVYLCASSLAGSLNTEAFFGQGTRLTVV.

The CDR3 nucleotides are TGTGCCAGCAGTGAAGGTGGCACCATATATTTT. This translates into CASSEGGTIYF. This chain connects TRBV2 to TRBJ1-3; the D is unclear. Germline V lookup: CDR1 SNHLY, CDR2 FYNNEI. The CDR3 spans 11 residues. V was pared by 1 base and J by 9 bases, with 4 bases between.

The rearrangement uses TRBV7-2 and TRBJ1-2; TRBD1 might be the D (5 bases). The V end lost 2 bases, the J end lost 4 bases, and 8 bases lay between the germline ends. Germline values: CDR1 SGHTA, CDR2 FQGNSA. The CDR3 length is 13 residues. Here the CDR3 DNA reads TGTGCCAGCAGCTTACCCCAGGGCTATGGCTACACCTTC. It encodes CASSLPQGYGYTF. Based on the CDR3 plus reference TRBV7-2 and TRBJ1-2, the full variable domain is GAGVSQSPSNKVTEKGKDVELRCDPISGHTALYWYRQSLGQGLEFLIYFQGNSAPDKSGLPSDRFSAERTGGSVSTLTIQRTQQEDSAVYLCASSLPQGYGYTFGSGTRLTVV.

This chain uses TRBV29-1 with TRBJ1-1; a possible D gene is TRBD1 (5 bases). This CDR3 is built from 11 residues. Trimming took off 5 bases at V and 6 bases at J, with 10 bases between the two ends. Germline CDR1 is SQVTM and CDR2 is ANQGSEA. CDR3: CSVSWGSEAFF. The CDR3 DNA reads TGCAGCGTTTCATGGGGGTCTGAAGCTTTCTTT.

This clone was detected only a few times. The genes are TRBV11-2 and TRBJ2-7; 9 bases are shared with TRBD2. Germline lookup yields CDR1 SGHAT and CDR2 FQNNGV. CDR3 size: 18 residues. V lost 1 base and J lost 2; bases outside the gene matches: 12. This CDR3 reads CASSLVPTSSGGAYEQYF. In DNA form, the CDR3 reads TGTGCCAGCAGCTTAGTGCCAACTAGTAGCGGGGGTGCCTACGAGCAGTACTTC. Variable domain in full (rest from reference TRBV11-2 and TRBJ2-7): EAGVAQSPRYKIIEKRQSVAFWCNPISGHATLYWYQQILGQGPKLLIQFQNNGVVDDSQLPKDRFSAERLKGVDSTLKIQPAKLEDSAVYLCASSLVPTSSGGAYEQYFGPGTRLTVT.

The chain employs TRBV12-3 or TRBV12-4 and TRBJ1-4; tentative D call: TRBD1 (5 bases). With 5 bases removed from V and 7 bases from J, the gap between germline ends came to 8 bases. This CDR3 has 12 residues. CDR3 sequence reads: CASSPGREKLFF. In nucleotides, the CDR3 is TGTGCCAGCAGTCCAGGGCGTGAAAAACTGTTTTTT.

The J gene is TRBJ1-5, the V gene TRBV12-3 or TRBV12-4; no firm D call. Trimming took off 3 bases at V and 3 bases at J, with 3 bases between the two ends. CDR3 length: 12 residues. The DNA of the CDR3 is TGTGCCAGCAGTTTTTTCAATCAGCCCCAGCATTTT. It yields the protein CASSFFNQPQHF.

V is TRBV7-9 and J is TRBJ2-5; D possibly corresponds to TRBD2 (6 bases). This CDR3 region has 14 residues. The germline V gene has CDR1 SEHNR and CDR2 FQNEAQ (reference sequence). Trimming stripped 4 bases from V and 0 bases from J, with 9 bases between. The CDR3 DNA follows: TGTGCCAGCAGCTCCCGGGACTACCAAGAGACCCAGTACTTC. It yields the protein CASSSRDYQETQYF.

This chain joins TRBV13 and TRBJ2-5; 13 nucleotides align to TRBD2. The ends lost 5 bases at V and 4 bases at J; junction bases unmatched: 10. CDR3 size: 17 residues. From germline, CDR1 is PRHDT and CDR2 FYEKMQ (reference sequence). The CDR3 DNA reads as TGTGCCAGCAGCCCCAAGGGACTAGCGGGGCCTCGAGAGACCCAGTACTTC. Its translation is CASSPKGLAGPRETQYF.

This clone has a single count. The genes are TRBV7-9 and TRBJ2-1, with D perhaps matching TRBD2 (5 bases). Per the germline V gene, CDR1 is SEHNR and CDR2 is FQNEAQ (reference sequence). The CDR3 has 13 residues. V lost 5 bases to trimming and J lost 4 bases, with 9 bases between them. CDR3 in DNA: TGTGCCAGCAGCCTATGGACTTACAATGAGCAGTTCTTC. Its translation is CASSLWTYNEQFF.

The V and J genes are TRBV6-5 and TRBJ2-7; D perhaps matches TRBD2 (6 bases). Looked up from germline, CDR1 is MNHEY and CDR2 is SVGAGI. The CDR3 is 15 residues long. Trimming pared 8 bases from V and 2 bases from J, leaving 19 bases between. The CDR3 region is CASLSLLGTPYEQYF. CDR3 coding DNA: TGTGCCAGCCTTTCGCTACTTGGGACTCCCTACGAGCAGTACTTC.

V usage is TRBV19 and J usage is TRBJ1-1, with D perhaps TRBD1 (5 bases). This CDR3 is 14 amino acids long. V lost 7 bases and J 1 base, leaving 13 bases between the germline ends. Germline lookup yields CDR1 LNHDA and CDR2 SQIVND (reference sequence). Here the CDR3 reads CASTLGLSNTEAFF. In DNA form, the CDR3 reads TGTGCCAGTACCTTGGGACTGTCGAACACTGAAGCTTTCTTT.

The genes are TRBV6-2 or TRBV6-3 and TRBJ1-6, with 7 positions matching TRBD1. Germline V gene lookup returns CDR1 MNHEY and CDR2 SVGEGT. The CDR3 has 17 residues. With 2 bases clipped from V and 1 base from J, the junction kept 5 bases outside the gene matches. Written as DNA, the CDR3 is TGTGCCAGCAGTTACCTACAGGGGTTATCCTATAATTCACCCCTCCACTTT. The encoded protein is CASSYLQGLSYNSPLHF.

The rearrangement uses TRBV19 and TRBJ2-7; D is undetermined. Trimming stripped 5 bases from V and 4 bases from J, with 21 bases between. The CDR3 covers 16 residues. Germline V gene sequence: CDR1 LNHDA, CDR2 SQIVND (reference sequence). For the CDR3, the DNA is TGTGCCAGTAGTTTGGGATGGACGTCTCAAGCTTACGAGCAGTACTTC. It yields the protein CASSLGWTSQAYEQYF.

The V gene is TRBV25-1, the J gene TRBJ1-1, with TRBD1 as a possible D gene (6 bases). The CDR3 contains 14 residues. Germline V gives CDR1 MGHDK, CDR2 SYGVNS. The ends were cut back, 6 bases at V and 1 base at J, with 12 bases in the middle. The CDR3 DNA reads as TGTGCCAGCAGAGGGGGGGGGAAGAACACTGAAGCTTTCTTT. It yields the protein CASRGGGKNTEAFF.

This chain joins TRBV27 and TRBJ1-6; a weak D match, TRBD1 (5 bases). CDR1 MNHEY and CDR2 SMNVEV come from the germline V gene (reference sequence). The CDR3 has 15 amino acids. Between the trimmed V and J ends, which lost 10 bases and 2 bases, there was a span of 15 bases. The CDR3 loop reads CATNSRDPYNSPLHF. In DNA form, the CDR3 reads TGTGCCACCAATTCCAGGGACCCCTATAATTCACCCCTCCACTTT.